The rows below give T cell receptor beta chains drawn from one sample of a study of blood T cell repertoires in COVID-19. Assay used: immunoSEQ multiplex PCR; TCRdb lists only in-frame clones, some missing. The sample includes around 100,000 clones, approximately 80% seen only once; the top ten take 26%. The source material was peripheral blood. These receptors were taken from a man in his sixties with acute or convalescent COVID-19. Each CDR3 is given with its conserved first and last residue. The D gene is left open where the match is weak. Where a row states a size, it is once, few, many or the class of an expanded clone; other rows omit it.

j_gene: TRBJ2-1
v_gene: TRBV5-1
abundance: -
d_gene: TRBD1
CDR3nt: TGCGCCAGCAGCGCGGGACAGGGGTTCCATGAGCAGTTCTTC
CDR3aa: CASSAGQGFHEQFF

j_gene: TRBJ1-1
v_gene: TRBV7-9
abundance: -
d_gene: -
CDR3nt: TGTGCCAGCAGCTTAGGTGGGGCAAGAGACACTGAAGCTTTCTTT
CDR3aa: CASSLGGARDTEAFF

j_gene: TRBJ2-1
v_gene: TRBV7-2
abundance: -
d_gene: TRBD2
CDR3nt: TGTGCCAGCAGCTTAGGCGGGAGTGGATACAATGAGCAGTTCTTC
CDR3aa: CASSLGGSGYNEQFF

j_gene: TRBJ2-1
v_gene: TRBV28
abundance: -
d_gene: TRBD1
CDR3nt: TGTGCCAGCAGTCCTTCGGGACAGGGGGCGAATGAGCAGTTCTTC
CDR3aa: CASSPSGQGANEQFF

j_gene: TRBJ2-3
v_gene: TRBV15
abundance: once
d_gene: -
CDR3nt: TGTGCCACCAGCAGAGATCAGGGCTACACAGATACGCAGTATTTT
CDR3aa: CATSRDQGYTDTQYF

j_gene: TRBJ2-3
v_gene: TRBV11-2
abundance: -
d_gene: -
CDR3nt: TGTGCCAGCAGCTCCACCAGGGGGGCGACAGATACGCAGTATTTT
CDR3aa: CASSSTRGATDTQYF

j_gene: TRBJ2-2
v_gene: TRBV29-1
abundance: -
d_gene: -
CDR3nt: TGCAGCGCCGAACGGGGAACCGGGGAGCTGTTTTTT
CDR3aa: CSAERGTGELFF

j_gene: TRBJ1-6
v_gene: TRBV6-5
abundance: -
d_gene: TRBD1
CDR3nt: TGTGCCAGCAGTCTCTGGACAGGGGGAAATTCACCCCTCCACTTT
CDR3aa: CASSLWTGGNSPLHF

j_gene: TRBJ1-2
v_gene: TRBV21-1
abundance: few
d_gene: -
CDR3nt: TGTGCCAGCAGCGCCGATGGACAGGGCGGACAGGAGATATGGGGCGGCTACACCTTC
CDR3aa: CASSADGQGGQEIWGGYTF

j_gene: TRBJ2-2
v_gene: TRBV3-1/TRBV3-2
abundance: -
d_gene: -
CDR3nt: TGTGCCAGCAGCCAAGGACAGGCCCGAAACACCGGGGAGCTGTTTTTT
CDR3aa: CASSQGQARNTGELFF

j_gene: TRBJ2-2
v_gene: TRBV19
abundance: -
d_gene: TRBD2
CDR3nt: TGTGCCAGTAGTGCTAGCGGGACTATGAACACCGGGGAGCTGTTTTTT
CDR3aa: CASSASGTMNTGELFF

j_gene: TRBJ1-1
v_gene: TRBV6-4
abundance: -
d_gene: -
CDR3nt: TGTGCCAGCAGTGAACAGGTGGGTGGTGAAGCTTTCTTT
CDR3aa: CASSEQVGGEAFF

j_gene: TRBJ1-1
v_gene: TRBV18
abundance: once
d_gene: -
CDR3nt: TGTGCCAGCTCACCATCCCAGAACACTGAAGCTTTCTTT
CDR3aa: CASSPSQNTEAFF

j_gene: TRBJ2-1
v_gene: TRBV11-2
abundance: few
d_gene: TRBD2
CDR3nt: TGTGCCAGCGGACTAGCGGGAGGAAATGAGCAGTTCTTC
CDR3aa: CASGLAGGNEQFF

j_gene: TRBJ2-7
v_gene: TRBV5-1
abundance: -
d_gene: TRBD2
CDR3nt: TGCGCCAGCAGCTTGCCCAGCGGGAGGGTCGGTTCCTACGAGCAGTACTTC
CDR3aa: CASSLPSGRVGSYEQYF

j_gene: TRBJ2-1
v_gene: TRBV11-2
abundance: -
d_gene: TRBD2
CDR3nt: TGTGCCAGCAGCTTAGTAGCGGGAGGGCCCTACAATGAGCAGTTCTTC
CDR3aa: CASSLVAGGPYNEQFF

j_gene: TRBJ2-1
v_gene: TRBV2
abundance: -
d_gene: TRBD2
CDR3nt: TGTGCCAGCAGTGACGGCCTAGCGGGGAACAATGAGCAGTTCTTC
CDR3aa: CASSDGLAGNNEQFF

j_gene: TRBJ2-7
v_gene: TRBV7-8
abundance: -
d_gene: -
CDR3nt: TGTGCCAGCAGCCCAAGTAGTGGGAGGGGGATCTACGAGCAGTACTTC
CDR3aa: CASSPSSGRGIYEQYF

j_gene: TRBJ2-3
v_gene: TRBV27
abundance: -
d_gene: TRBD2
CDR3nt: TGTGCCAGCAGTCTCGGCGGGAGCTCAGATACGCAGTATTTT
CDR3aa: CASSLGGSSDTQYF

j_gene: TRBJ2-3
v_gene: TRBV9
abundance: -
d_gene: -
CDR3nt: TGTGCCAGCAGCGTAGCTCAGTCCACAGATACGCAGTATTTT
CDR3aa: CASSVAQSTDTQYF

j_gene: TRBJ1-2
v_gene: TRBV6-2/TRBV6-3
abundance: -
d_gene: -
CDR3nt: TGTGCCAGCAGTTACGATGGTTTGAGCTATGGCTACACCTTC
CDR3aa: CASSYDGLSYGYTF

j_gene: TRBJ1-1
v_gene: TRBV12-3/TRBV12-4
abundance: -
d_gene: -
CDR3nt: TGTGCCAGCAGCCATACAATGAACACTGAAGCTTTCTTT
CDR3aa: CASSHTMNTEAFF